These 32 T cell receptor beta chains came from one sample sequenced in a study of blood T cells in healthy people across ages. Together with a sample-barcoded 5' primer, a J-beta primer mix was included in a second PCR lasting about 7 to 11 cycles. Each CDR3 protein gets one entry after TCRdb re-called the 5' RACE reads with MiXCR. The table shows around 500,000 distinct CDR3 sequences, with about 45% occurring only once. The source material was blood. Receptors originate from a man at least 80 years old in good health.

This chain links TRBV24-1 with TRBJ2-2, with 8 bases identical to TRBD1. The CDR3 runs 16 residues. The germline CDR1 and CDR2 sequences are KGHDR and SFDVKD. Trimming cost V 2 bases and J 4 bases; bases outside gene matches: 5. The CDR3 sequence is CATSDSGQGPTGELFF. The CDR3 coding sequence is TGTGCCACCAGTGATTCCGGACAGGGACCCACCGGGGAGCTGTTTTTT.

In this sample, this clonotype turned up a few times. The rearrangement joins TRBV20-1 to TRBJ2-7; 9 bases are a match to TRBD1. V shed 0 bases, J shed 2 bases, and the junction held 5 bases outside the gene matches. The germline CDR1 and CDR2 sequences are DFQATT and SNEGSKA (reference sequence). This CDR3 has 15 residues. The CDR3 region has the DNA TGCAGTGCTAGAGAGACGGGACAGGGTACCTACGAGCAGTACTTC. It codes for CSARETGQGTYEQYF.

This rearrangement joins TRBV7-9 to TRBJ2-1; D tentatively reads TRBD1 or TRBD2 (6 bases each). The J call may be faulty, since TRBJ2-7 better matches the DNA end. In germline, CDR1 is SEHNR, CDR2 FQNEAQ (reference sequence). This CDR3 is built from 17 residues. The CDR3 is CASSLDFGGRAYNEQYF. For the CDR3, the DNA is TGTGCCAGCAGCTTAGACTTCGGGGGCAGAGCCTACAATGAGCAGTACTTC.

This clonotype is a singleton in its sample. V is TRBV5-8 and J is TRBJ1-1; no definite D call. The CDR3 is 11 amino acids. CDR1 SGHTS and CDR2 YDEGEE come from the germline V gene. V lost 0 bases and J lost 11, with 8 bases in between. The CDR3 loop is CASSLEGMAFF. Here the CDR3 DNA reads TGTGCCAGCAGCTTGGAGGGTATGGCTTTCTTT.

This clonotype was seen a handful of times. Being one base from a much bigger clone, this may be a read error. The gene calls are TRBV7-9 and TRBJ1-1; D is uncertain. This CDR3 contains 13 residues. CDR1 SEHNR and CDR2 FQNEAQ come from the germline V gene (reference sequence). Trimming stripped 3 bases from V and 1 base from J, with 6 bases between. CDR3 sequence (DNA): TGTGCCAGCAGCTTCGGAGAGAACACTGAAGCTTTCTTT. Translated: CASSFGENTEAFF. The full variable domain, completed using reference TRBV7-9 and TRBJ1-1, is DTGVSQNPRHKITKRGQNVTFRCDPISEHNRLYWYRQTLGQGPEFLTYFQNEAQLEKSRLLSDRFSAERPKGSFSTLEIQRTEQGDSAMYLCASSFGENTEAFFGQGTRLTVV.

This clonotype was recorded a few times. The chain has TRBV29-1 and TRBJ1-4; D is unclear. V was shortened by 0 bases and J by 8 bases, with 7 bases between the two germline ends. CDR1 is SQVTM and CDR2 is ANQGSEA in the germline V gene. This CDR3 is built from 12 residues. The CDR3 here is CSVEDRGEKLFF. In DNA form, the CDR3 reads TGCAGCGTTGAAGATAGAGGGGAAAAACTGTTTTTT.

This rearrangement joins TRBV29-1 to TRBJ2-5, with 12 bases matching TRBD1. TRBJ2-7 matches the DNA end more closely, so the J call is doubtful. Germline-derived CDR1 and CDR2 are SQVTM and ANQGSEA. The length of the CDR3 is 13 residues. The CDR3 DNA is TGCAGCGCTGGGACAGGGGGCGCGTACGAGCAGTACTTC. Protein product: CSAGTGGAYEQYF.

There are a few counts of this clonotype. CDR3 DNA: TGCAGTGCTAGGGATTGGGAGGACTATGGCTACACCTTC. Translated, it gives CSARDWEDYGYTF. The rearrangement links TRBV20-1 to TRBJ1-2; no reliable D call. V lost 3 bases and J lost 3, with 11 bases in between. CDR3 length equals 13 residues. CDR1 and CDR2 from the germline V gene are DFQATT and SNEGSKA (reference sequence).

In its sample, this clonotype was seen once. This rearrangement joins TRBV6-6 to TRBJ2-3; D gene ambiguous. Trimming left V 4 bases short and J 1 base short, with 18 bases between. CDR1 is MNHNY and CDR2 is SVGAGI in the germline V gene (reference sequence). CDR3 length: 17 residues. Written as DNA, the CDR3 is TGTGCCAGCAGTTTGCGGTCACTGGGAATGGGCACAGATACGCAGTATTTT. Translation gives CASSLRSLGMGTDTQYF.

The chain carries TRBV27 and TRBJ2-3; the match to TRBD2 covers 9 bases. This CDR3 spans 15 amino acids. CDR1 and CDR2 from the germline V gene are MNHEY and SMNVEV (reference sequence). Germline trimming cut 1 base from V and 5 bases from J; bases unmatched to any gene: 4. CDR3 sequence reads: CASSLLAGVVDTQYF. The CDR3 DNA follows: TGTGCCAGCAGTTTATTAGCGGGAGTGGTAGATACGCAGTATTTT.

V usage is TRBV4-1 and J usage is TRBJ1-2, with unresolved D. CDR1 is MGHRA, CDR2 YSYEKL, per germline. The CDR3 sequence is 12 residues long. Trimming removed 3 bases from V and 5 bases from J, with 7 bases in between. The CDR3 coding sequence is TGCGCCAGCAGCCACACCGAATATGGCTACACCTTC. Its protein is CASSHTEYGYTF.

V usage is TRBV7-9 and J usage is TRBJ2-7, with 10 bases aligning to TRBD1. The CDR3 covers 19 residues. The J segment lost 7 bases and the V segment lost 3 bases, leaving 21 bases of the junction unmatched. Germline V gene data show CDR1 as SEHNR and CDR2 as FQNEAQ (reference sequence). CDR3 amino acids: CASSFLNAMTGGYVDEQYF. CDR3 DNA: TGTGCCAGCAGCTTTTTGAACGCCATGACAGGGGGCTATGTCGATGAGCAGTACTTC.

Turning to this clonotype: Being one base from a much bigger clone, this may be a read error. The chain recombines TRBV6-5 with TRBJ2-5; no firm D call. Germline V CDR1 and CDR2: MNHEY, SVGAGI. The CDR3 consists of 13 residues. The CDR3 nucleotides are TGTGCCAGCAGTTCAAGGGCGTACGGCGAGCAGAACTTC. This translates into CASSSRAYGEQNF.

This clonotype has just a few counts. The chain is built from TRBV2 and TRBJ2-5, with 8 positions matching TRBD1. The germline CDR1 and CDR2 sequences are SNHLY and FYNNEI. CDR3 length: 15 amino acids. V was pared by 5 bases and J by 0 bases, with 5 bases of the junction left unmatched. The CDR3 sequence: CASSYRDRYQETQYF. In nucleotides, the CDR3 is TGTGCCAGCAGTTACCGGGACAGGTACCAAGAGACCCAGTACTTC.

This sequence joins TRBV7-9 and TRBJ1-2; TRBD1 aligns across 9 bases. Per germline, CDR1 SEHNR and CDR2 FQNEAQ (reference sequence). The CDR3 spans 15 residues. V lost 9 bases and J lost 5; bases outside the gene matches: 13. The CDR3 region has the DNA TGTGCCAGGAACTTGGGGACAGGGCGAATATATGGCTACACCTTC. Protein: CARNLGTGRIYGYTF.

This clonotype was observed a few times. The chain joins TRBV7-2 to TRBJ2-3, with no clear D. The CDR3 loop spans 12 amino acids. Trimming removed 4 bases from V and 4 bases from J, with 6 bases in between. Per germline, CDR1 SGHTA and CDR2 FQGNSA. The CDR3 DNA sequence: TGTGCCAGCAGCTGGAACCCAGATACGCAGTATTTT. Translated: CASSWNPDTQYF.

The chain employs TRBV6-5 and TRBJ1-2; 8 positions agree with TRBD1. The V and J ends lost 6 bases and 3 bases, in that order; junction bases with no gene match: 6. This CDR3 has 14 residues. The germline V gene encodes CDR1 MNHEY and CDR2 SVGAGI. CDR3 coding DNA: TGTGCCAGCAGACCCAAACAGGGGGACTATGGCTACACCTTC. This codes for CASRPKQGDYGYTF.

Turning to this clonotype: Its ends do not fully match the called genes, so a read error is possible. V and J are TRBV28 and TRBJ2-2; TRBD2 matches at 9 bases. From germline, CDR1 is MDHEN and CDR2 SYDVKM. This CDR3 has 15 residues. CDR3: CASNAGGQNTGKLFF. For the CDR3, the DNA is TGTGCCAGCAATGCGGGAGGGCAGAACACCGGGAAGCTGTTTTTT.

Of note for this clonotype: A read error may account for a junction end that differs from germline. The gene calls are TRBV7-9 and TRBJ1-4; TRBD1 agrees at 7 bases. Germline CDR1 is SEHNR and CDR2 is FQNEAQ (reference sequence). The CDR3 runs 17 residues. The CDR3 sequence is CASSLGLRQGGNEELFF. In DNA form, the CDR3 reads TGTGCCAGCAGCTTAGGGCTCAGACAGGGCGGTAATGAAGAACTGTTTTTT.

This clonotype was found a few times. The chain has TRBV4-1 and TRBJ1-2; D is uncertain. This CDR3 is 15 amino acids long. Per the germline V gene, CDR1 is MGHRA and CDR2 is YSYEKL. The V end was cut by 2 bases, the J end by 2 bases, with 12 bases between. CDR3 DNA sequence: TGCGCCAGCAGCCAAAATTCTGCAGCCAACTATGGCTACACCTTC. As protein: CASSQNSAANYGYTF.

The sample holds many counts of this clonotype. The CDR3 protein is CASSAAPGQGVGQPQHF. The CDR3 DNA reads TGTGCCAGCAGTGCCGCTCCCGGACAGGGGGTGGGTCAGCCCCAGCATTTT. The chain couples TRBV6-1 to TRBJ1-5; 10 nucleotides agree with TRBD1. V was clipped by 4 bases and J by 6 bases; unmatched bases: 12. This CDR3 region has 17 residues. The germline V gene has CDR1 MNHNS and CDR2 SASEGT.

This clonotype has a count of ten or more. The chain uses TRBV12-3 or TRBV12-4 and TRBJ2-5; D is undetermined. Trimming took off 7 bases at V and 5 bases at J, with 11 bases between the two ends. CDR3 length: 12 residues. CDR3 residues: CASTSVGETQYF. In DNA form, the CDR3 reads TGTGCCAGCACCTCAGTGGGGGAGACCCAGTACTTC.

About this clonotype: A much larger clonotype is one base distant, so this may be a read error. CDR3: CASSPQGGFTGTQYF. In nucleotides, the CDR3 is TGTGCCAGCAGCCCACAGGGTGGGTTTACAGGTACGCAGTATTTT. V gene TRBV6-5 combines with J gene TRBJ2-3; D may be TRBD1 (6 bases). The germline V gene encodes CDR1 MNHEY and CDR2 SVGAGI. The CDR3 covers 15 residues.

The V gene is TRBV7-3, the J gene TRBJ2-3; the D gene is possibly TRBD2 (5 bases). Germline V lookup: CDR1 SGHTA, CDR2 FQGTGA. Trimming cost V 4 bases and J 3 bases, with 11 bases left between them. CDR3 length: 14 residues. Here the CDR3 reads CASSSEGATDTQYF. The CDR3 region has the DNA TGTGCCAGCAGCTCCGAGGGAGCAACAGATACGCAGTATTTT.

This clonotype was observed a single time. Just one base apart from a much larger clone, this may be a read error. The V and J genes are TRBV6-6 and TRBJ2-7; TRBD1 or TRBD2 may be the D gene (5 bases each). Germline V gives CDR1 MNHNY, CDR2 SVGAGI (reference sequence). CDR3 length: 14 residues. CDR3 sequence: CASSYSRGPYKQYF. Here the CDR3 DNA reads TGTGCCAGCAGTTACTCGAGGGGCCCCTACAAGCAGTACTTC.

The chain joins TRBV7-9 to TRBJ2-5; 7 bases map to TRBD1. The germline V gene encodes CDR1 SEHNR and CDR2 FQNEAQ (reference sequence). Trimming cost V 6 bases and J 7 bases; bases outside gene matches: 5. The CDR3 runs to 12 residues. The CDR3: CASRTGQGTQYF. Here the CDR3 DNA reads TGTGCCAGCAGGACAGGGCAGGGGACCCAGTACTTC.

The CDR3 is CASSLAGDIYEQYF. CDR3 coding DNA: TGCGCCAGCAGCCTAGCGGGAGACATCTACGAGCAGTACTTC. The chain joins TRBV5-1 to TRBJ2-7; 10 bases match TRBD2. Germline CDR1 reads SGHRS; CDR2 reads YFSETQ. With 4 bases clipped from V and 3 bases from J, the junction kept 4 bases outside the gene matches. This CDR3 contains 14 residues.

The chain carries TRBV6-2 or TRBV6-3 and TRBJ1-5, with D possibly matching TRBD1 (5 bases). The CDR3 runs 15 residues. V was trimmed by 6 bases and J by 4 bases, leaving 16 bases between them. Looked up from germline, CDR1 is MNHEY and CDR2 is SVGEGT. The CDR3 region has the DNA TGTGCCAGCAGACCAACAGGAGGGCTTAATCAGCCCCAGCATTTT. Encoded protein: CASRPTGGLNQPQHF.

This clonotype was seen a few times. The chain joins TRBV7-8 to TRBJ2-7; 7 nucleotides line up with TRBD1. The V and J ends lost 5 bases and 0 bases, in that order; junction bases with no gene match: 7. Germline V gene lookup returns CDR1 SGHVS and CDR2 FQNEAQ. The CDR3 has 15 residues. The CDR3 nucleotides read TGTGCCAGCAGCATCACCGGGACAGCCTCCTACGAGCAGTACTTC. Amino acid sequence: CASSITGTASYEQYF.

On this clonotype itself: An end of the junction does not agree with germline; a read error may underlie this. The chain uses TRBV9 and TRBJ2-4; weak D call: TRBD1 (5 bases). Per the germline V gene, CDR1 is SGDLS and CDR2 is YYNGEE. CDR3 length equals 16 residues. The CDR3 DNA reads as TGTGTCAGCAGCGTAGGGGCAGCTAAGGCCAAAAACATTCAGTACTTC. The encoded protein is CVSSVGAAKAKNIQYF.

The CDR3 reads CASSLNDLGLAKNIQYF. CDR3 in DNA: TGTGCCAGCTCCCTCAACGATCTCGGACTGGCCAAAAACATTCAGTACTTC. The chain employs TRBV18 and TRBJ2-4, with a tentative D call TRBD2 (5 bases). Germline V lookup: CDR1 KGHSH, CDR2 LQKENI. The CDR3 is made up of 17 amino acids. V was pared by 6 bases and J by 1 base, with 19 bases between. The variable domain in full, completed from reference TRBV18 and TRBJ2-4, reads NAGVMQNPRHLVRRRGQEARLRCSPMKGHSHVYWYRQLPEEGLKFMVYLQKENIIDESGMPKERFSAEFPKEGPSILRIQQVVRGDSAAYFCASSLNDLGLAKNIQYFGAGTRLSVL.

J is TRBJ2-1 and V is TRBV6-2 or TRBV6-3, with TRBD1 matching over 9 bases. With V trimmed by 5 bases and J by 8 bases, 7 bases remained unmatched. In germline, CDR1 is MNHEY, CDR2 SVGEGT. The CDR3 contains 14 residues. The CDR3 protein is CASSTGTGLHEQFF. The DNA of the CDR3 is TGTGCCAGCAGTACCGGGACAGGGTTGCATGAGCAGTTCTTC.